Sequencing of this T cell receptor (beta chain) was carried out in a study of vaccination effects on CD4 cells after COVID-19 (dated by TCRdb to 2021 to 2024). In terms of the full investigation: Each participant got two doses of an mRNA SARS-CoV-2 vaccine, either BNT162b2 or mRNA-1273. A total of 9 to 11 COVID-19 convalescent patients and several SARS-CoV-2-naive healthy vaccine recipients were included in the full study. The study compared SARS-CoV-2 spike-specific CD4+ TCR repertoires before and after mRNA vaccination in COVID-19 convalescent patients and infection-naive vaccine recipients. Cultures from other donors in the study were sequenced using the Oncomine TCR Beta short-read assay on an Illumina iSeq 100. What the work shows at the level of the full study, not this receptor alone: Only a small number of convalescent patients were included, and no early post-infection timepoints were available, which limited the study. Both infection-induced and vaccine-induced clones contracted markedly at late post-vaccination timepoints, which is consistent with waning T cell responses. In healthy vaccine recipients, vaccine-induced clones were almost all SARS-CoV-2 mono-reactive, with only 1 of 255 cross-reactive with common cold coronaviruses.

CDR3 length: 12 amino acids, cysteine to phenylalanine. The CDR3 DNA has 36 bases and is translated from base 1. From a lookup of the germline V gene, CDR1 and CDR2 are SGHDN and FVKESK. V was cut back by 5 bases and J by 8 bases, leaving a gap of 11 bases between them. The receptor library was made with the immunoSEQ multiplex PCR assay. DNA from the cultured and isolated CD4+ T cells underwent TCR beta CDR3 sequencing. Regarding the original processing steps: Non-productive TCR sequences were removed, reads were trimmed to the CDR3 region, and CDR3s of at least 7 amino acids were retained. Antigen-specific clonotypes were identified with the MANAFEST web app by comparing expansion in peptide wells against reference cultures. To be called positive, a clone needed expansion at FDR<0.05 compared with the reference and with all other wells, an odds ratio greater than 5, and a frequency greater than 0.1% in two replicate wells. Clonotypes significantly expanded in SARS-CoV-2 spike wells and in at least one common cold coronavirus spike condition were defined as cross-reactive. Using the stringdist R package, CDR3 similarity was measured by Levenshtein distance, and unrooted trees were constructed with ape in R 3.6.1. Imported from immuneACCESS, the table was reduced by TCRdb to in-frame sequences with V and J called. These copies leave out some clones; in studies compared against another copy, an unresolved V gene accounts for under half, and the cause of the remainder is not known. D and trimming come from the DNA, and the V and J calls and clone size come from that table. The sample has under 80,000 clones on record, roughly 74% of them singletons. Roughly 1.9% of the sample goes to the ten largest clones.

On this clone: The specificity of this receptor is unknown. The input lacks base qualities; no much larger clone sits a single base away.

The ViraFEST assay stimulated PBMC with viral peptide pools and then used TCR sequencing to identify antigen-specific CD4+ T cell clonotypes by expansion. After approximately eleven days of culture, CD4+ T cells were isolated with the EasySep CD4+ T cell isolation kit. None of the healthy vaccine recipients had a prior SARS-CoV-2 infection, which was confirmed by nucleocapsid antibody tests that came back negative both before and after vaccination. A few million PBMC per well were cultured with around 10 ug/ml peptides in IMDM containing around 4.6% human AB serum, about 9.7 IU/ml IL-2 and gentamicin. Half of the culture medium was replaced with fresh IL-2-containing medium on days 3 and 7. Unless otherwise noted, each peptide stimulation condition was cultured in triplicate wells. PBMC were separated from whole blood using Ficoll-Paque Plus gradient centrifugation and were then either cryopreserved at -140C or used fresh. The overlapping peptide pools covered the spike proteins of SARS-CoV-2 as well as those of the common cold coronaviruses HCoV-NL63, HCoV-OC43 and HCoV-229E. The QIAamp micro DNA kit was used to extract genomic DNA from the cultured CD4+ T cells.

The origin of this receptor is a human donor who received a COVID-19 vaccine. The sequencing used CD4+ T cells from PBMCs cultured with HCoV-229E spike peptides, collected before COVID-19 vaccination. The cell subset or site label for this specimen denotes: HCoV-229E spike overlapping peptide pool stimulation. The chain is made from TRBV14 and TRBJ2-3; the D gene is perhaps TRBD2, on 6 matching bases. The CDR3 protein: CASSVGRGTQYF. The nucleotides are TGTGCCAGCAGCGTCGGGCGGGGTACGCAGTATTTT.